This T cell receptor (beta chain) stems from a study of response to subunit inactivated influenza vaccine. TCRdb recomputed calls from the RT-PCR reads with MiXCR, one row per CDR3 protein. The table lists around 760,000 distinct CDR3 sequences, approximately 15% of them singletons. Per germline, CDR1 LGHDT and CDR2 YNNKEL (reference sequence). The ends lost 3 bases at V and 4 bases at J; junction bases unmatched: 18. This CDR3 contains 21 residues. The sequenced sample was PBMCs from blood, obtained roughly 2 weeks before vaccination. The source is a man aged 50 to 60 who received an inactivated influenza vaccine. This chain connects TRBV3-1 to TRBJ2-5; 15 bases are shared with TRBD2. The CDR3: CASSQRIPGLAGGGVGETQYF. The CDR3 coding sequence is TGTGCCAGCAGCCAGCGTATCCCGGGACTAGCGGGGGGAGGGGTCGGAGAGACCCAGTACTTC.